This TCR beta chain emerged from a study of OX40 agonist ivuxolimab in advanced cancers. At the level of the study: Patient treatment consisted of intravenous ivuxolimab administration every 2 weeks at 0.01 to 10 mg/kg. Study-level points and caveats: More expanded clones were seen, on average, in CD8+ T cells than in CD4+.

Only one count was recorded for this clone. Its antigen remains unidentified. The data were produced by immunoSEQ multiplex PCR, yet TCRdb's version contains in-frame clones alone and is incomplete. Counted here are tens of thousands of clones, 88% occurring once; the ten biggest clones make up 8.5% to 14%. This sample comprised CD4+ or CD8+ T cells sorted from blood, obtained in a trial of the OX40 agonist ivuxolimab. The TCR comes from an adult with an advanced solid tumor such as melanoma, head and neck, liver or kidney cancer.

The CDR3 protein is CASIRADDNTEAFF. The CDR3 coding sequence is TGTGCCAGCATAAGGGCAGACGATAACACTGAAGCTTTCTTT. This chain uses TRBV6-6 with TRBJ1-1, with no clear D. The V gene lost 7 bases and the J gene lost 2 bases, with 14 bases spanning the gap. Looked up from germline, CDR1 is MNHNY and CDR2 is SVGAGI (reference sequence). The CDR3 runs 14 residues.